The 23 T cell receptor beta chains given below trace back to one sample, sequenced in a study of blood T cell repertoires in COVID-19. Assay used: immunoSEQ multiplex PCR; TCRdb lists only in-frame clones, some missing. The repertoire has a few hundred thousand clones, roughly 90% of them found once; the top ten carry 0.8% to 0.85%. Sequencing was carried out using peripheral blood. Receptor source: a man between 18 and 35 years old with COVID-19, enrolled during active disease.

This chain's CDR3 is CASSPQGEAFGTEAFF. In nucleotides, the CDR3 is TGCGCCAGCAGCCCGCAGGGGGAGGCCTTTGGCACTGAAGCTTTCTTT. This chain links TRBV4-1 with TRBJ1-1; 7 bases map to TRBD1. The V gene's germline CDR1 is MGHRA and CDR2 YSYEKL. V was clipped by 4 bases and J by 4 bases; unmatched bases: 12. This CDR3 is 16 amino acids long.

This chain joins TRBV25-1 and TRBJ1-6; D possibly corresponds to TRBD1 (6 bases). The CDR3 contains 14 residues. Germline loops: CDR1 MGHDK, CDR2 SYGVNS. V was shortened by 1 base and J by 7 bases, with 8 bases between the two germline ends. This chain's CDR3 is CASSESQGNSPLHF. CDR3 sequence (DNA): TGTGCCAGCAGTGAATCCCAGGGGAATTCACCCCTCCACTTT.

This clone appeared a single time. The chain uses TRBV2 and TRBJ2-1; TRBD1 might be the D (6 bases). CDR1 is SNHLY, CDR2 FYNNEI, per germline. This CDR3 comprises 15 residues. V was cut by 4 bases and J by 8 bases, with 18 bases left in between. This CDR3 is CASSASGAWGDEQFF. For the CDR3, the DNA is TGTGCCAGCAGTGCTTCAGGGGCGTGGGGCGATGAGCAGTTCTTC.

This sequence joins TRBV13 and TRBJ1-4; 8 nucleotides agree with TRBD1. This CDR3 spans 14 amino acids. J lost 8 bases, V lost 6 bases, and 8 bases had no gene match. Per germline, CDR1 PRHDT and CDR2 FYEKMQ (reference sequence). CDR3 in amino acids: CASSSQGAREKLFF. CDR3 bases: TGTGCCAGCAGTTCTCAGGGGGCGAGGGAAAAACTGTTTTTT.

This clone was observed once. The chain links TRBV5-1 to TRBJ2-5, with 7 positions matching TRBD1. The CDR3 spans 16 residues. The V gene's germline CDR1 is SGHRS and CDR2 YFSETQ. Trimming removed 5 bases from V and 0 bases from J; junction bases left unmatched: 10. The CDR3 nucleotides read TGCGCCAGCAGTTCTCCTTGGGACAGCTACCAAGAGACCCAGTACTTC. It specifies CASSSPWDSYQETQYF.

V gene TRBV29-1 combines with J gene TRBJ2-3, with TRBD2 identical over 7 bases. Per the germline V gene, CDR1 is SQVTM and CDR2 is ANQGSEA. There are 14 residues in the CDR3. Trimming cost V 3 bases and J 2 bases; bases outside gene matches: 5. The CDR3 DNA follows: TGCAGCGTTGACCCTAGCGGAATCACAGATACGCAGTATTTT. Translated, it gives CSVDPSGITDTQYF.

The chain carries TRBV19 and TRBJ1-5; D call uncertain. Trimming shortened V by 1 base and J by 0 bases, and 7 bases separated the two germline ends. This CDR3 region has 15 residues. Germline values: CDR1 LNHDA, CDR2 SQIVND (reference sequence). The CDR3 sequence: CASSIAVNSNQPQHF. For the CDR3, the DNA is TGTGCCAGTAGTATAGCAGTCAATAGCAATCAGCCCCAGCATTTT.

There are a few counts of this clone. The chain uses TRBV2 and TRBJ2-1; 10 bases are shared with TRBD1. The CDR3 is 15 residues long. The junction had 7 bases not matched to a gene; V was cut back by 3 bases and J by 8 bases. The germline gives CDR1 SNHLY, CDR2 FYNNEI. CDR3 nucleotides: TGTGCCAGCAGTGACCGGGACAGGGGACGGGATGAGCAGTTCTTC. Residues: CASSDRDRGRDEQFF.

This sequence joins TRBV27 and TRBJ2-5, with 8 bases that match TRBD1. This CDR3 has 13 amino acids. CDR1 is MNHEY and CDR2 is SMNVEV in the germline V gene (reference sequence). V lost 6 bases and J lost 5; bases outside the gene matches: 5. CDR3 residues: CASSHTGGETQYF. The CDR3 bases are TGTGCCAGCAGCCATACAGGGGGTGAGACCCAGTACTTC.

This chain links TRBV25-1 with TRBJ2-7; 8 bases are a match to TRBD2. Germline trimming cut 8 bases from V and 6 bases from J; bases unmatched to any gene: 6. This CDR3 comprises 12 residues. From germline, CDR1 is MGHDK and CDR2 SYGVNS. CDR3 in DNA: TGTGCCAGCTCAGCGGGAGAACGCGAGCAGTACTTC. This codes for CASSAGEREQYF.

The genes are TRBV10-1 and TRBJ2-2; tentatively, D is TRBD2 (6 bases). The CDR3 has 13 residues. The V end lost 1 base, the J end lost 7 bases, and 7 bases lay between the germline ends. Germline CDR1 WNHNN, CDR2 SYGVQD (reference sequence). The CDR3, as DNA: TGCGCCAGCAGTGAGTGGCGGGGCGGGGAGCTGTTTTTT. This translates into CASSEWRGGELFF.

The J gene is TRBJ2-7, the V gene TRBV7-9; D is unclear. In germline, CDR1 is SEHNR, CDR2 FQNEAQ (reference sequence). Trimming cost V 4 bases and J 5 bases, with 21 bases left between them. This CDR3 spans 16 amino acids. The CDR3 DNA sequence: TGTGCCAGCAGCTCCCAGCAGACACCCACGCATCACGAGCAGTACTTC. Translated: CASSSQQTPTHHEQYF. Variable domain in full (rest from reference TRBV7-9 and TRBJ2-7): DTGVSQNPRHKITKRGQNVTFRCDPISEHNRLYWYRQTLGQGPEFLTYFQNEAQLEKSRLLSDRFSAERPKGSFSTLEIQRTEQGDSAMYLCASSSQQTPTHHEQYFGPGTRLTVT.

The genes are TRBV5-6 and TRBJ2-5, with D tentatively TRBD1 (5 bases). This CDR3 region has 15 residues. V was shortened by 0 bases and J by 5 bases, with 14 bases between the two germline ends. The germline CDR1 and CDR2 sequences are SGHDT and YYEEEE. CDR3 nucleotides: TGTGCCAGCAGCTTGGCCTTAGGGGCTTGGGAGACCCAGTACTTC. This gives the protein CASSLALGAWETQYF.

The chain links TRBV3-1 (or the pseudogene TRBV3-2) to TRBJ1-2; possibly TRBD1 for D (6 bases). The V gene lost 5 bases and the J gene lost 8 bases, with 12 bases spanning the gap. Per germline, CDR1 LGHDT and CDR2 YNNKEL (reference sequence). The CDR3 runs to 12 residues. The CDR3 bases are TGTGCCAGCAGCGTAAACAGGGACGGCTACACCTTC. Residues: CASSVNRDGYTF.

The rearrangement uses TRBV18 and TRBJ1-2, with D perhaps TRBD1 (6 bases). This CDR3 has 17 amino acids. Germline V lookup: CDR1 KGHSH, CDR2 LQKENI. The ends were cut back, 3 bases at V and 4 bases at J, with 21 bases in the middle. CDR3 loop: CASSPWEDPGGAYGYTF. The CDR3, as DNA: TGTGCCAGCTCACCCTGGGAGGACCCGGGGGGCGCCTATGGCTACACCTTC.

The CDR3 loop is CASSLYGGGHGYTF. DNA of the CDR3: TGTGCCAGCAGTTTATATGGGGGAGGGCATGGCTACACCTTC. The rearrangement uses TRBV27 and TRBJ1-2, with D perhaps matching TRBD1 (5 bases). In germline, CDR1 is MNHEY, CDR2 SMNVEV (reference sequence). Trimming shortened V by 1 base and J by 6 bases, and 12 bases separated the two germline ends. The CDR3 is 14 residues long.

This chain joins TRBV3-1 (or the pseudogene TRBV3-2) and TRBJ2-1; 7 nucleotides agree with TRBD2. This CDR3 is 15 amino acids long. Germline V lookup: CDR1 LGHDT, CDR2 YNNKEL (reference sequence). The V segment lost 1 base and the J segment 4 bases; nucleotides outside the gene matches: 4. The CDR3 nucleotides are TGTGCCAGCAGCCAAGGGGGAGCGGGGTACAATGAGCAGTTCTTC. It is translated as CASSQGGAGYNEQFF.

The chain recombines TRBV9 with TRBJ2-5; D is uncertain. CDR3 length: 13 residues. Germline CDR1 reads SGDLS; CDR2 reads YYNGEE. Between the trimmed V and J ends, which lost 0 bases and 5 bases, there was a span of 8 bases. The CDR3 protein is CASSVDATETQYF. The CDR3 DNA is TGTGCCAGCAGCGTAGACGCTACTGAGACCCAGTACTTC.

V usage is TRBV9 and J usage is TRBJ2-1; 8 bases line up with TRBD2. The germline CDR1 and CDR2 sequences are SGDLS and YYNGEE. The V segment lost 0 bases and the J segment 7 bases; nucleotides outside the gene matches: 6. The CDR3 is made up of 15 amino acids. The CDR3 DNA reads TGTGCCAGCAGCGTAGGTGGCGGGACTAGGAATGAGCAGTTCTTC. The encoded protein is CASSVGGGTRNEQFF.

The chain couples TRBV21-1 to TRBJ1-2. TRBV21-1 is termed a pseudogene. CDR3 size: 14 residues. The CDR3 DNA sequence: TGTGCCAGCAGCAAAGCCGACTCTAACTATGGCTACACCTTC. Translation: CASSKADSNYGYTF.

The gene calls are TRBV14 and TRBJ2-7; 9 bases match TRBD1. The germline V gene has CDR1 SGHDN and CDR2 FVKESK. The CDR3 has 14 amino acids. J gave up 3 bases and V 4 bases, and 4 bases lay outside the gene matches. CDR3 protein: CASSRDRVRYEQYF. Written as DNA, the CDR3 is TGTGCCAGCAGCCGGGACAGGGTTCGCTACGAGCAGTACTTC.

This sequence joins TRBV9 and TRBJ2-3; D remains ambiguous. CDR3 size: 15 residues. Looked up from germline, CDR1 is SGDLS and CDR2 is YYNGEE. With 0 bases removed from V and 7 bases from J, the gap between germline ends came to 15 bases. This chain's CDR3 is CASSVEVGLQNTQYF. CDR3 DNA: TGTGCCAGCAGCGTAGAGGTTGGGCTTCAAAATACGCAGTATTTT.

The CDR3 sequence is CASTRLGEGDNEQFF. The CDR3 DNA sequence: TGTGCCAGCACACGACTTGGCGAGGGAGACAATGAGCAGTTCTTC. This sequence joins TRBV2 and TRBJ2-1; TRBD2 is a possible D gene (5 bases). CDR3 length equals 15 residues. CDR1 is SNHLY and CDR2 is FYNNEI in the germline V gene. V lost 7 bases to trimming and J lost 5 bases, with 18 bases between them.